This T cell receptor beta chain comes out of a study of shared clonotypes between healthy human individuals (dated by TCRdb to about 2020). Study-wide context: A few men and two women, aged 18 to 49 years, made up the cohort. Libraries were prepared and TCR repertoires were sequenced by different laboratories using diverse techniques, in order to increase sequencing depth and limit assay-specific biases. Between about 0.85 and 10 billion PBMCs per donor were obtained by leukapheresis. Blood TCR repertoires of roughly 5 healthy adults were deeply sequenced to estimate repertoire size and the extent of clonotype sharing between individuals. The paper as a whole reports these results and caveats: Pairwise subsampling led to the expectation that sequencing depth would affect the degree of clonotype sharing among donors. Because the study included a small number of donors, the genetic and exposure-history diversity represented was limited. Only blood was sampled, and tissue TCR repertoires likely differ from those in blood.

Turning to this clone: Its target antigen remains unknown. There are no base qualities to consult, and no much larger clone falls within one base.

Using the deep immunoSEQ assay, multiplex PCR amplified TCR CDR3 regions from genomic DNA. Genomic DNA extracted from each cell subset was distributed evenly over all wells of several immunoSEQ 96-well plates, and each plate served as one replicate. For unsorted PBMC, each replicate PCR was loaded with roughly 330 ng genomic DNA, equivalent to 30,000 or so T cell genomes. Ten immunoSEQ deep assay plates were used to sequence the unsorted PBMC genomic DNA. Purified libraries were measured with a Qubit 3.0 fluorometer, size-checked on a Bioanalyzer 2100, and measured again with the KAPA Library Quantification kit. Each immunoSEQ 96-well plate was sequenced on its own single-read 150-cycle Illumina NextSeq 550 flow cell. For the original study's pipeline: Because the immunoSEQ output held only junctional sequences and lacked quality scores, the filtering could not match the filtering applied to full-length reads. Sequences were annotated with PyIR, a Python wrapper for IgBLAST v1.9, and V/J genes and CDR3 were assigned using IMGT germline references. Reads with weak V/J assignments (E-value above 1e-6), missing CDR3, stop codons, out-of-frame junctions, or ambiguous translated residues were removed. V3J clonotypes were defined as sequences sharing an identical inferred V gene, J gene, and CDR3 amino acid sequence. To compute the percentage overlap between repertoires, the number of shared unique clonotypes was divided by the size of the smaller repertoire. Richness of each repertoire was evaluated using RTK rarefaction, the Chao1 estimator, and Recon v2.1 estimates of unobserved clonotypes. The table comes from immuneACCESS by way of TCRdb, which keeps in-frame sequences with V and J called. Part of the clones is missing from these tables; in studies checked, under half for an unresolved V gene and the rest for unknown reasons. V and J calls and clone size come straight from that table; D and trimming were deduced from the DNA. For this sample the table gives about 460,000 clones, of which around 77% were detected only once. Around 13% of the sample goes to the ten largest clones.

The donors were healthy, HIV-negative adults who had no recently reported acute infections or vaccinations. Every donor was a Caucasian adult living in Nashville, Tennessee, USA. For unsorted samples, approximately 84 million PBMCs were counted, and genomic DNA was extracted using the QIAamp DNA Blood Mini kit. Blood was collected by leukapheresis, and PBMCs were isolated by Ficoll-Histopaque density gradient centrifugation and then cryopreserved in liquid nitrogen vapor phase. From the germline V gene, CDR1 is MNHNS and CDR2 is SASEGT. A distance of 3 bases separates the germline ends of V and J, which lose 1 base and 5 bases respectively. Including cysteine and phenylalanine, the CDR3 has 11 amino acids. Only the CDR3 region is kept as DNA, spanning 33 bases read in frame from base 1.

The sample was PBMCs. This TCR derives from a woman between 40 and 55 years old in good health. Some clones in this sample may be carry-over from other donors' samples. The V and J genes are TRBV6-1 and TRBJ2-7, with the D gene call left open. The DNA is TGTGCCAGCAGTGAAGTGGACGAGCAGTACTTC. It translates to CASSEVDEQYF.